The sequence of this T cell receptor (beta chain) was determined in a study of cytomegalovirus exposure and HLA in healthy donors. Germline-derived CDR1 and CDR2 are SGHRS and YFSETQ. The V gene end was trimmed by 2 bases and the J gene end by 1 base; junction bases not matched to a gene: 4. The CDR3 is made up of 16 amino acids. Measured with immunoSEQ multiplex PCR; TCRdb has only the in-frame clones, and not every one. This table holds approximately 300,000 clones, roughly nine tenths found once. About this clone: No antigen is known for it.

Broader study findings: Associated with cytomegalovirus, according to the listing, were 150 to 200 TCR beta chains. Clusters of TCRs from the first cohort tended to co-occur in the roughly 120 validation repertoires (as a later analysis found).

The sequencing input was PBMCs. The clonotype comes from a woman aged 30 to 39 in good health and CMV-seropositive. The chain employs TRBV5-1 and TRBJ2-2, with 8 bases aligning to TRBD1. CDR3 amino acids: CASSFRTGRNTGELFF. The DNA for the CDR3 is TGCGCCAGCAGCTTCAGGACAGGGAGGAACACCGGGGAGCTGTTTTTT.